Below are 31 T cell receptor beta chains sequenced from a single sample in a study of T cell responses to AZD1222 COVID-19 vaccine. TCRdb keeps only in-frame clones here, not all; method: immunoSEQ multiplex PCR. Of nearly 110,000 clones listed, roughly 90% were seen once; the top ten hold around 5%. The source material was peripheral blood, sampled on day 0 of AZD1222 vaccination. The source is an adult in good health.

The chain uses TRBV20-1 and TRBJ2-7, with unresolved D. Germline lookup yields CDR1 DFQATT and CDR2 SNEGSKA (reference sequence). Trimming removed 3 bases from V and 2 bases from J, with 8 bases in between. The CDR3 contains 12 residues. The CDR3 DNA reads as TGCAGTGCTAGTGAAGATGCCTACGAGCAGTACTTC. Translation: CSASEDAYEQYF.

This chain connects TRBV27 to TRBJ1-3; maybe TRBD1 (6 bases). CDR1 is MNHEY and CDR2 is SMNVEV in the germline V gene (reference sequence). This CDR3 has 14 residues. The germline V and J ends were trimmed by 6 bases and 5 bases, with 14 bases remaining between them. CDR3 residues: CASSPTGFRNTIYF. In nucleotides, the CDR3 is TGTGCCAGCAGCCCGACAGGTTTCAGAAACACCATATATTTT.

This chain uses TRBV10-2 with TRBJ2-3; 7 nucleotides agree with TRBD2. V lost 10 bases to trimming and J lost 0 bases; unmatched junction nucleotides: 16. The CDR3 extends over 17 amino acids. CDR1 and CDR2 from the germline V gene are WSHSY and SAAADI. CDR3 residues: CATNLGASGHSTDTQYF. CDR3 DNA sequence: TGCGCCACCAACCTTGGGGCTAGCGGTCATAGCACAGATACGCAGTATTTT.

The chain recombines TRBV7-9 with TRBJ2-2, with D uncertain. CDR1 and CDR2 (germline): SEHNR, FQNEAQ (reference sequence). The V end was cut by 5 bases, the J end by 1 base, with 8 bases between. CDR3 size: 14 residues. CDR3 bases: TGTGCCAGCAGCCACCGCCGGAACACCGGGGAGCTGTTTTTT. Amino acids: CASSHRRNTGELFF. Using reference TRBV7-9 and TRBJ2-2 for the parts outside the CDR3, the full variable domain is DTGVSQNPRHKITKRGQNVTFRCDPISEHNRLYWYRQTLGQGPEFLTYFQNEAQLEKSRLLSDRFSAERPKGSFSTLEIQRTEQGDSAMYLCASSHRRNTGELFFGEGSRLTVL.

CDR3 residues: CASSITNSFRATQYF. For the CDR3, the DNA is TGTGCCAGTAGTATAACGAATAGCTTCCGCGCCACGCAGTATTTT. The V and J genes are TRBV19 and TRBJ2-3; D gene uncertain. Germline CDR1 LNHDA, CDR2 SQIVND (reference sequence). V shed 2 bases and J shed 9 bases, with 18 bases lying between them. The CDR3 runs 15 residues.

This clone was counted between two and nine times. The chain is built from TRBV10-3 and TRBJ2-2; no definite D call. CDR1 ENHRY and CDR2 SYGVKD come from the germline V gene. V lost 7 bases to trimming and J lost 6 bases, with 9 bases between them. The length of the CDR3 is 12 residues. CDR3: CAITPVPGELFF. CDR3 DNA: TGTGCCATCACGCCGGTTCCCGGGGAGCTGTTTTTT.

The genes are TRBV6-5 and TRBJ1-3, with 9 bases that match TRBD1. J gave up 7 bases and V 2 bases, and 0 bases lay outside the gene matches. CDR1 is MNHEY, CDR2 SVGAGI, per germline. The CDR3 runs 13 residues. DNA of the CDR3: TGTGCCAGCAGTTACGGACAGGGGAACACCATATATTTT. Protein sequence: CASSYGQGNTIYF.

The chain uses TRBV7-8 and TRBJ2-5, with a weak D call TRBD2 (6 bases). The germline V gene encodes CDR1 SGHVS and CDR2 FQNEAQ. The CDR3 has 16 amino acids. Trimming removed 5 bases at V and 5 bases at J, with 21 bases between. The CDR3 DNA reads TGTGCCAGCAGCGGCAGATCTAGCGAGGGTTGGGAGACCCAGTACTTC. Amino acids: CASSGRSSEGWETQYF.

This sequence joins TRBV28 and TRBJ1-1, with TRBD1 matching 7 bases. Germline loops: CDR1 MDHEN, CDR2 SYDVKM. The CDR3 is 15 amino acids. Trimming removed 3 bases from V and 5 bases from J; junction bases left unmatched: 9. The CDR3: CASSFRQGGGTEAFF. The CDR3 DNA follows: TGTGCCAGCAGTTTCCGACAGGGAGGGGGGACTGAAGCTTTCTTT.

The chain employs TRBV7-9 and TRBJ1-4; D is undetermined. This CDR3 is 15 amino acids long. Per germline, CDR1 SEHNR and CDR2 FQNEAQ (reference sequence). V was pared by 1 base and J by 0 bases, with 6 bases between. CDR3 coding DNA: TGTGCCAGCAGCTTAGGACGGTCAACTAATGAAAAACTGTTTTTT. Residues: CASSLGRSTNEKLFF.

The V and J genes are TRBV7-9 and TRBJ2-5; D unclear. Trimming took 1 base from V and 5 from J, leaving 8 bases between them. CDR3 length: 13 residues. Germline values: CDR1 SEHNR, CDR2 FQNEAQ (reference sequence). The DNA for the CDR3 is TGTGCCAGCAGCTTAGTTCCAGTGGAGACCCAGTACTTC. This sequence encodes CASSLVPVETQYF.

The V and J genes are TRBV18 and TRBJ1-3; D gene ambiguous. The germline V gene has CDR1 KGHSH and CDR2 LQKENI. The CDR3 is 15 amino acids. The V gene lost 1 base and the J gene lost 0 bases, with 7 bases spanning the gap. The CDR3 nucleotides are TGTGCCAGCTCACCACAACAGAGCTCTGGAAACACCATATATTTT. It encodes CASSPQQSSGNTIYF.

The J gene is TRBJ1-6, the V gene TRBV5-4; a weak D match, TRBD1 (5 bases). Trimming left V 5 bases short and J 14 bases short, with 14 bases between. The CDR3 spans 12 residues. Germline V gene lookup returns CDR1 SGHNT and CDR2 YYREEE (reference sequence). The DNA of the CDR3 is TGTGCCAGCAGTTCCGGGACGCCAACCCTCCACTTT. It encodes CASSSGTPTLHF.

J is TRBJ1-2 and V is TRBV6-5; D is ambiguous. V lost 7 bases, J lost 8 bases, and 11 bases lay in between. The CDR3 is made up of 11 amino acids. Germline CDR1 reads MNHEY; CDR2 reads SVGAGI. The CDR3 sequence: CASMGRGGYTF. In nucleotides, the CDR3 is TGTGCCAGCATGGGTCGAGGCGGCTACACCTTC.

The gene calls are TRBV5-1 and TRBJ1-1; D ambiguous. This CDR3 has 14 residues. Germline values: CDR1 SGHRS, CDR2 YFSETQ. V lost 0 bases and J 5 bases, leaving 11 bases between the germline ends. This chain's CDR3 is CASSLGEDGTEAFF. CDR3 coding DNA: TGCGCCAGCAGCTTGGGAGAAGACGGAACTGAAGCTTTCTTT.

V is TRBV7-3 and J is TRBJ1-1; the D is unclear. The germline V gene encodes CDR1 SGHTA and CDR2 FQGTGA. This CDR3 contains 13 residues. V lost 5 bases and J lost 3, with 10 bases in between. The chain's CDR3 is CASSPTKDTEAFF. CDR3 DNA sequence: TGTGCCAGCAGCCCCACAAAGGACACTGAAGCTTTCTTT.

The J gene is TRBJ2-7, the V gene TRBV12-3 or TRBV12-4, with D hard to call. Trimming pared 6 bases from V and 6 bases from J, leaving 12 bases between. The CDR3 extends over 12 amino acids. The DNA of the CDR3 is TGTGCCAGCAGCCGCCTTGCCCTCGAGCAGTACTTC. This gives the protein CASSRLALEQYF.

The CDR3 here is CASSLPPGQGYEQYF. The DNA of the CDR3 is TGTGCCAGCAGCTTACCGCCGGGACAGGGGTACGAGCAGTACTTC. The rearrangement joins TRBV7-9 to TRBJ2-7, with TRBD1 identical over 10 bases. Losses at the gene ends were 2 bases for V and 4 bases for J; bases not matched to a gene: 5. The CDR3 consists of 15 residues. Germline V gene lookup returns CDR1 SEHNR and CDR2 FQNEAQ (reference sequence).

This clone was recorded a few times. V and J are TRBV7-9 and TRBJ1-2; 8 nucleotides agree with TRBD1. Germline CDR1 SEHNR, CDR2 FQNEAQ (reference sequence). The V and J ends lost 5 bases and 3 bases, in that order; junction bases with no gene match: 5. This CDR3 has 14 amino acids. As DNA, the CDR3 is TGTGCCAGCAGCCCCACGGGACAGGACTATGGCTACACCTTC. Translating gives CASSPTGQDYGYTF.

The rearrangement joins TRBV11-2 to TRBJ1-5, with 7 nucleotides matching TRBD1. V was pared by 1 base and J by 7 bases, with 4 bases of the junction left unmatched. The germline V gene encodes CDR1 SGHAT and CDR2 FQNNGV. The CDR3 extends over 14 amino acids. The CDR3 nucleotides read TGTGCCAGCAGCTTAGCCCAGACAGGGCAGCCCCAGCATTTT. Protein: CASSLAQTGQPQHF.

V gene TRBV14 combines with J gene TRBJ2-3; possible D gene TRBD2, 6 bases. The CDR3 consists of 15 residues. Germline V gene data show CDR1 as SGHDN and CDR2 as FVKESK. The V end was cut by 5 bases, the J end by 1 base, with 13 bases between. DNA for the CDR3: TGTGCCAGCAGCTCCCAACTAGCCCGCACAGATACGCAGTATTTT. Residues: CASSSQLARTDTQYF.

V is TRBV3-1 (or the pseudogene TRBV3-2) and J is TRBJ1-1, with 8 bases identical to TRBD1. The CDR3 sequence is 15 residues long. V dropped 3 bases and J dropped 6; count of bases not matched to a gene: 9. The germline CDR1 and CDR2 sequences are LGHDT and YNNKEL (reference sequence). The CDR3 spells CASSQHRGDIAEAFF. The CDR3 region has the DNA TGTGCCAGCAGCCAGCACAGGGGGGACATCGCTGAAGCTTTCTTT.

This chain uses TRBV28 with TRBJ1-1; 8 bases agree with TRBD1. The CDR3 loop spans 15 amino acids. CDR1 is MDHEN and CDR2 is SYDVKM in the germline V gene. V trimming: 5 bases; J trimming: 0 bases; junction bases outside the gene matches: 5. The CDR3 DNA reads TGTGCCAGCAGTGCCGACAGGGGACTGAACACTGAAGCTTTCTTT. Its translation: CASSADRGLNTEAFF.

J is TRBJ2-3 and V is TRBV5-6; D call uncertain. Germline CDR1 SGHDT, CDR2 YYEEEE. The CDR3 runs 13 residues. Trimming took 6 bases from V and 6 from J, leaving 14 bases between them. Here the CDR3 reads CASNLGLGDTQYF. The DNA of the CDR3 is TGTGCCAGCAACCTGGGCCTTGGGGATACGCAGTATTTT.

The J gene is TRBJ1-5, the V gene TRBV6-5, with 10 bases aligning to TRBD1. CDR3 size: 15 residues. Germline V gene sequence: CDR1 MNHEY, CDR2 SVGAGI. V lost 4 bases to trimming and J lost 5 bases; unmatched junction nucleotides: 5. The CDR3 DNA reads TGTGCCAGCAGTTCTACGGGACAGGGGTATCAGCCCCAGCATTTT. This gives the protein CASSSTGQGYQPQHF.

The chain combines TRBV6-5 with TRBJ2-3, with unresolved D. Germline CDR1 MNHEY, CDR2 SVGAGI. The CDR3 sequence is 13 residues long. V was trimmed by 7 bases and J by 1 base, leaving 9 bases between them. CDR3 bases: TGTGCCAGCAACGCCCCAGGCACAGATACGCAGTATTTT. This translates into CASNAPGTDTQYF.

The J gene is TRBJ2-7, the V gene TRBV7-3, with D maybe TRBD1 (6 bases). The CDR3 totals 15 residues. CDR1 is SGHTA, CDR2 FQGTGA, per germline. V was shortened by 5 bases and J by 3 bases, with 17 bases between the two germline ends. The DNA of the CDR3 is TGTGCCAGCAGCCTTCTACCAGGGGCCGACTACGAGCAGTACTTC. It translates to CASSLLPGADYEQYF. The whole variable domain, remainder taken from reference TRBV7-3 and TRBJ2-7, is GAGVSQTPSNKVTEKGKYVELRCDPISGHTALYWYRQSLGQGPEFLIYFQGTGAADDSGLPNDRFFAVRPEGSVSTLKIQRTERGDSAVYLCASSLLPGADYEQYFGPGTRLTVT.

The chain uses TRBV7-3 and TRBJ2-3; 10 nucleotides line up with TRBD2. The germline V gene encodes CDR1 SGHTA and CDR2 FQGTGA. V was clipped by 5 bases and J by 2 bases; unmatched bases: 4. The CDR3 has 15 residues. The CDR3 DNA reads TGTGCCAGCAGCATTACTAGCGGGGTCACAGATACGCAGTATTTT. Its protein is CASSITSGVTDTQYF.

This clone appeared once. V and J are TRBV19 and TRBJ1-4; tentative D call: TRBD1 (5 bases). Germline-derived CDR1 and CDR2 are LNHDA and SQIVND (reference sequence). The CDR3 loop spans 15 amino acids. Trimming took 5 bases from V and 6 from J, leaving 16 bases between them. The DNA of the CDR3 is TGTGCCAGTAGTGCCTGGGGGTCCGGGGATGAAAAACTGTTTTTT. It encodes CASSAWGSGDEKLFF.

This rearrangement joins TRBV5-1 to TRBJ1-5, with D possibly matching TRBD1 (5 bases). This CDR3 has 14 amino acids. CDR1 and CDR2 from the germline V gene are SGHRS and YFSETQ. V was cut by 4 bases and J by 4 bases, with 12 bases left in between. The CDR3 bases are TGCGCCAGCAGCCAGGGACTGTATAATCAGCCCCAGCATTTT. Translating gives CASSQGLYNQPQHF.

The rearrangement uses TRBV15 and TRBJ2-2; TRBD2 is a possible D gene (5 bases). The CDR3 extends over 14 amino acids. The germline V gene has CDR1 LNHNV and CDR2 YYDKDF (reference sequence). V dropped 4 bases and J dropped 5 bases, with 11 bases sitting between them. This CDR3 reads CATSTRGDTGELFF. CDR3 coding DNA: TGTGCCACCAGCACCCGGGGAGATACCGGGGAGCTGTTTTTT.